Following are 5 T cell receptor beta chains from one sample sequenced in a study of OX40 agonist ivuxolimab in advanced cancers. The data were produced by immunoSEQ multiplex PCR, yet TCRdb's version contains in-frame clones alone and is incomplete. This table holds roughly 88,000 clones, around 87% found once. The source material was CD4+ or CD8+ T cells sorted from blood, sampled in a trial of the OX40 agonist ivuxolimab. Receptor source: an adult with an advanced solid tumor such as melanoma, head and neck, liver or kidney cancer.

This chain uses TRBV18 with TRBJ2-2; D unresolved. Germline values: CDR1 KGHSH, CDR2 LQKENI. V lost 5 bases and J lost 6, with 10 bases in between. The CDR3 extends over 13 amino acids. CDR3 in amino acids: CASSKENAGELFF. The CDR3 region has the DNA TGTGCCAGCTCAAAGGAGAATGCCGGGGAGCTGTTTTTT.

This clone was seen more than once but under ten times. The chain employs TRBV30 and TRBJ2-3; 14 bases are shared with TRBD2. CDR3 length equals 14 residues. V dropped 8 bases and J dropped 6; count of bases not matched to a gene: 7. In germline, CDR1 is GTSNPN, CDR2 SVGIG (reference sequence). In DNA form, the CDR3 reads TGTGCCGGAGGACTAGCGGGAGGTGCCGATACGCAGTATTTT. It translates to CAGGLAGGADTQYF.

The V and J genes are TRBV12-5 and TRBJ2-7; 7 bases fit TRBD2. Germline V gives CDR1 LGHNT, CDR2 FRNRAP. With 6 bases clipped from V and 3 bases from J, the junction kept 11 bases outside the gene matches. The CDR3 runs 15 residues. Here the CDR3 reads CASGRYSPGGYEQYF. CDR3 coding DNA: TGTGCTAGTGGGCGTTACTCGCCGGGGGGCTACGAGCAGTACTTC.

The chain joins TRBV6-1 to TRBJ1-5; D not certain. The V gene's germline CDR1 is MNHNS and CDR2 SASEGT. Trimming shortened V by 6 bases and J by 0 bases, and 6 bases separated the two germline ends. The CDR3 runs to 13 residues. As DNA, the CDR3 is TGTGCCAGCAGGGCTAATAGCAATCAGCCCCAGCATTTT. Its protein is CASRANSNQPQHF.

The DNA of the CDR3 is TGTGCCTGGAGTGTAGGGCGTCCTCCGGTCTATGGCTACACCTTC. Translated, it gives CAWSVGRPPVYGYTF. V and J are TRBV30 and TRBJ1-2; D is undetermined. The CDR3 is 15 residues long. Germline V gene lookup returns CDR1 GTSNPN and CDR2 SVGIG (reference sequence). The V gene lost 0 bases and the J gene lost 4 bases, with 15 bases spanning the gap.